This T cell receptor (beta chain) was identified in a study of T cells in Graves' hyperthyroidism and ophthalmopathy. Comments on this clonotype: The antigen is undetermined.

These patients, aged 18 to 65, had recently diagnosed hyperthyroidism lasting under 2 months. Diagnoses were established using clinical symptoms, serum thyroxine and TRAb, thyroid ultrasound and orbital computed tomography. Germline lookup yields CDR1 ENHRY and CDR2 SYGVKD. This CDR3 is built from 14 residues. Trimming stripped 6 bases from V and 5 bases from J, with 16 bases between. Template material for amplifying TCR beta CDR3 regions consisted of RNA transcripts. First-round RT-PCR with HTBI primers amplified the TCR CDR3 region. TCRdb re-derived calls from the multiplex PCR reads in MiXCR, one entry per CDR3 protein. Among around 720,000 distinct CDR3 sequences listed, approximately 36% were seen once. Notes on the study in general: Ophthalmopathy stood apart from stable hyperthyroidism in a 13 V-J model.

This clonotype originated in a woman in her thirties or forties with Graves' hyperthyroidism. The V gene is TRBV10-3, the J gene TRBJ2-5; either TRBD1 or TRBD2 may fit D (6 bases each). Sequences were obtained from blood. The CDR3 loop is CAIRQGGSHETQYF. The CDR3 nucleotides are TGTGCCATCAGACAGGGAGGCAGTCATGAGACCCAGTACTTC.